This paragraph covers one TCR beta chain sequence. The antigen remains unidentified. This could be a read error, since a much larger clone is one nucleotide away. Study findings and constraints: The larger-cohort validation was restricted to a single TCR beta V-J rearrangement rather than whole repertoires. The TCR gene usage of tumor memory CD4+ T cells clustered together with blood and lymph node memory CD4+ cells and with lymph node naive CD4+ cells. Tumor-infiltrating Treg TCR alpha and beta sequences overlapped most with tumor naive CD4+ T cells, then blood naive.

CDR1 MGHRA and CDR2 YSYEKL come from the germline V gene. The CDR3 loop spans 18 amino acids. Semi-nested PCR with Nested Universal Primer A followed constant-region reverse priming of full-length variable regions. MiXCR, run by TCRdb on the 5' RACE reads, gives a single entry per CDR3 protein. This table holds approximately 40,000 distinct CDR3 sequences, approximately 22% found once. Cells sorted as Tregs were CD4+, CD25+ and CD127-/low. The material sequenced was Tregs sorted from blood. The receptor was isolated from a female donor with breast cancer. The genes are TRBV4-1 and TRBJ1-1; 9 nucleotides line up with TRBD1. DNA for the CDR3: TGCGTCAGCAGCCAGCTACCGGGACAGGGTTCTGTTGACACTGAAGCTTTCTTT. Translating it yields CVSSQLPGQGSVDTEAFF.